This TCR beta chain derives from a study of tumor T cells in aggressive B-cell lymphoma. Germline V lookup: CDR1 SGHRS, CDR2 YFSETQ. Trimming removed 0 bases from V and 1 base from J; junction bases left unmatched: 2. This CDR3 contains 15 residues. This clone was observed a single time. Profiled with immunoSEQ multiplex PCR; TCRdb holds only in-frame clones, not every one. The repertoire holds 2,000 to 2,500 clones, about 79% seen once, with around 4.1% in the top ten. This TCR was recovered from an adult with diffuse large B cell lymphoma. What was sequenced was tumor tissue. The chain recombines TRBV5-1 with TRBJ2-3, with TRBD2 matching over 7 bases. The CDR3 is CASSLGGGRTDTQYF. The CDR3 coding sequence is TGCGCCAGCAGCTTGGGGGGGGGACGCACAGATACGCAGTATTTT.